The TCR beta chain under discussion was sequenced for a study of T cells after yellow fever vaccination. Study at large: SMART-Seq v4 Ultra Low Input prepared the low-cell-number fractions. Study-wide findings and caveats: Clonotypes shared by both compartments, CD4 and CD8, made up a small share.

Looked up from germline, CDR1 is SGHTA and CDR2 is FQGTGA. CDR3 size: 15 residues. Trimming left V 4 bases short and J 4 bases short, with 15 bases between. TCRdb analysed the 5' RACE reads with MiXCR anew, one entry per CDR3 protein. The table has nearly 350,000 distinct CDR3 sequences, around 8.1% seen once. This clonotype was seen a few times. Its antigen is as yet unknown. V is TRBV7-3 and J is TRBJ2-3; no firm D call. This receptor was identified in a man between 18 and 29 years old who received the YFV17D yellow fever vaccine. Sequenced here: PBMCs, sampled about 41 days after the first yellow fever vaccination. For the CDR3, the DNA is TGTGCCAGCAGCTCATCCCGGGTGCAGGCAGATACGCAGTATTTT. It codes for CASSSSRVQADTQYF.